The rows below give T cell receptor beta chains drawn from one sample of a study of CXCR3-negative and CXCR3-positive naive CD8 T cells. TCRdb reanalyzed the 5' RACE reads, giving one entry per CDR3 protein sequence and no DNA. This table lists around 66,000 distinct CDR3 sequences. Material for sequencing was naive CXCR3+ CD8+ T cells from blood. The receptors originated from a human donor in good health. Some clones in this sample may be carry-over from other donors' samples. Each CDR3 is given with its conserved first and last residue. The order of the fields is V gene, J gene, CDR3 protein.

>TRBV21-1|TRBJ2-2
CASSKGSTGESTTGELFF
>TRBV29-1|TRBJ2-3
CSVEGPAEGETDTQYF
>TRBV12-3/TRBV12-4|TRBJ2-7
CASSSAQSGRYEQYF
>TRBV6-5|TRBJ2-1
CASSYSPLNEQFF
>TRBV4-2|TRBJ2-1
CASSLGDMNEQFF
>TRBV7-2|TRBJ2-1
CASSANVNEQFF
>TRBV29-1|TRBJ2-1
CSVAGLRTYNEQFF
>TRBV7-3|TRBJ1-2
CASSPSGGSYGYTF
>TRBV4-1|TRBJ2-5
CASSPGETQYF
>TRBV12-3/TRBV12-4|TRBJ2-1
CASSIQIYNEQFF
>TRBV7-9|TRBJ2-7
CASSSRSGTGGYEQYF
>TRBV7-2|TRBJ2-7
CASRGPSYEQYF
>TRBV7-9|TRBJ2-3
CASSFSRDRGPDTQYF
>TRBV7-2|TRBJ2-7
CASSLVVGYEQYF
>TRBV4-1|TRBJ1-3
CASSQGEGPRNF
>TRBV3-1|TRBJ2-1
CASSTPISYNEQFF
>TRBV29-1|TRBJ2-7
CSVGAGWYEQYF
>TRBV29-1|TRBJ2-5
CSVDWTGAETQYF
>TRBV4-1|TRBJ1-2
CASSQGSRQGLGYTF
>TRBV12-3/TRBV12-4|TRBJ1-6
CASSQGLSSPLHF
>TRBV5-1|TRBJ2-1
CASSLDRVNEQFF
>TRBV11-3|TRBJ2-5
CASSLDGGTKETQYF
>TRBV27|TRBJ2-3
CASSDRTVTDTQYF
>TRBV7-2|TRBJ2-1
CASSPTAGANEQFF
>TRBV11-3|TRBJ1-3
CASSFPGSGNTIYF
>TRBV6-5|TRBJ2-3
CASSSEKPHGGTDTQYF
>TRBV6-6|TRBJ2-2
CASTLTTYTGELFF
>TRBV7-9|TRBJ2-5
CASSARVEETQYF
>TRBV20-1|TRBJ1-5
CSARDWDRGGNQPQHF
>TRBV11-2|TRBJ2-1
CASSPTGDNEQFF
>TRBV4-3|TRBJ2-1
CASSQDRSGNEQFF
>TRBV28|TRBJ2-1
CASRGWDPYNEQFF
>TRBV7-9|TRBJ2-1
CVSRARGTSSYNEQFF
>TRBV20-1|TRBJ2-1
CSARTWSGDPISYNEQFF
>TRBV6-5|TRBJ2-1
CASSYPRPGRGYNEQFF
>TRBV14|TRBJ1-6
CASSQDWNSPLHF
>TRBV28|TRBJ2-1
CASSSPLAGRTYNEQFF
>TRBV7-9|TRBJ2-5
CASRPFPPEAQYF
>TRBV29-1|TRBJ1-6
CSAPTGDCSPLHF
>TRBV12-5|TRBJ2-1
CAATESSYNEQFF
>TRBV20-1|TRBJ2-1
CSAREDGGLSYNEQFF
>TRBV29-1|TRBJ2-1
CSVERPYNEQFF
>TRBV29-1|TRBJ1-1
CSVEWEKSGDTEAFF
>TRBV5-1|TRBJ1-1
CASSLEGSSYTEAFF
>TRBV6-5|TRBJ2-5
CASSYKAVGETQYF
>TRBV9|TRBJ2-3
CASSAGGHHTDTQYF